The sequence of this TCR beta chain was determined in a study of cytomegalovirus exposure and HLA in healthy donors. Study in general: The roughly 660 first-cohort repertoires shared a platform with the approximately 120 validation repertoires, as reported in a later analysis. Study-wide results and caveats: The listing of 150 to 200 TCR beta chains classed them as cytomegalovirus-associated. A later analysis found first-cohort TCR clusters tended to co-occur in the roughly 120 validation repertoires. Reports showed the classifier diagnosing cytomegalovirus status with high specificity and sensitivity.

Germline-derived CDR1 and CDR2 are WNHNN and SYGVQD (reference sequence). V was cut by 8 bases and J by 6 bases, with 35 bases left in between. The CDR3 covers 19 residues. TCRdb's table, derived via immunoSEQ multiplex PCR, lists solely in-frame clones and lacks some. The data contain a few hundred thousand clones, 88% of them singletons. As for this clone: Its antigen is undetermined.

Sequenced input: PBMCs. The origin of this receptor is a woman aged 18-29 years in good health and CMV-seronegative. The rearrangement joins TRBV10-1 to TRBJ2-7; tentative D call: TRBD1 (6 bases). The CDR3, as DNA: TGCGCCAGCGGAAAGGACAGCCTTATAGACCTCTACTTTTCTATCGAGCAGTACTTC. Its protein is CASGKDSLIDLYFSIEQYF.